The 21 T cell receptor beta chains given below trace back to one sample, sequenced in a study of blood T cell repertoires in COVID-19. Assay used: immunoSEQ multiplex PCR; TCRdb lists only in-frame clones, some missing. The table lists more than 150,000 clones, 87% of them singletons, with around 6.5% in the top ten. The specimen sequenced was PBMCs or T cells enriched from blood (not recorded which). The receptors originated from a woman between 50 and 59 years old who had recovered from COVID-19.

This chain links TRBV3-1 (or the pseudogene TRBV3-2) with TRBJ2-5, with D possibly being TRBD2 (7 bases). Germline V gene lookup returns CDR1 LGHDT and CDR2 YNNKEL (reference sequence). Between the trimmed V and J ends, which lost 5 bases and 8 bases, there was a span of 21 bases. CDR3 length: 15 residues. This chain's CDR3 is CASSARGGGARTQYF. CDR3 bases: TGTGCCAGCAGCGCAAGAGGGGGGGGCGCTAGAACCCAGTACTTC.

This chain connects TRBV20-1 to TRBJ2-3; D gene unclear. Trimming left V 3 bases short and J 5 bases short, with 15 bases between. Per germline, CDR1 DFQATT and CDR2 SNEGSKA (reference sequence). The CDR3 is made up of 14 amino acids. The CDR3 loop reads CSASISVTQDTQYF. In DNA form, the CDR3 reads TGCAGTGCTAGTATCAGCGTTACACAAGATACGCAGTATTTT.

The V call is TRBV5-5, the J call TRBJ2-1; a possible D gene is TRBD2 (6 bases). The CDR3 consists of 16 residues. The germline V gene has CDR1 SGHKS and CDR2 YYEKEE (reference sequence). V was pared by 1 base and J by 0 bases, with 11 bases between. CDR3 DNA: TGTGCCAGCAGCTTGCTGGCGGGGTCCTCCTACAATGAGCAGTTCTTC. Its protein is CASSLLAGSSYNEQFF.

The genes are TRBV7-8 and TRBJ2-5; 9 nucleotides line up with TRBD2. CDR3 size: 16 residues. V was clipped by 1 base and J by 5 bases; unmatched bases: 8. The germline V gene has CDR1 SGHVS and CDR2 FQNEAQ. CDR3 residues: CASSLVAGAKKETQYF. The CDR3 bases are TGTGCCAGCAGCTTAGTAGCGGGAGCTAAGAAGGAGACCCAGTACTTC.

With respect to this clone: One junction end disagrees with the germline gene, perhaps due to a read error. CDR3 sequence: CASSPGSGQPTFF. The CDR3 DNA reads as TGTGCCAGCAGTCCCGGTTCGGGACAGCCTACATTCTTC. This chain joins TRBV12-3 or TRBV12-4 and TRBJ1-2; 7 bases fit TRBD1. The CDR3 has 13 amino acids.

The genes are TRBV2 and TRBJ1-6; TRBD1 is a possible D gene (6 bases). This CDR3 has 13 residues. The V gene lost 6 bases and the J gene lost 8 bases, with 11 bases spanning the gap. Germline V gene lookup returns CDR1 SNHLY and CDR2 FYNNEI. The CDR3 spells CASRSGDDSPLHF. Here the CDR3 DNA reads TGTGCCAGCAGATCAGGGGATGATTCACCCCTCCACTTT.

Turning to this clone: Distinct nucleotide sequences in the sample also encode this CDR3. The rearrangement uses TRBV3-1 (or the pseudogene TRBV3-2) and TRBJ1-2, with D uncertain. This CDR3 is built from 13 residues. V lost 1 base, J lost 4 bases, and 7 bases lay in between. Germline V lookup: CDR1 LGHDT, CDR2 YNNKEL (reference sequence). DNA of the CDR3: TGTGCCAGCAGCCAAGGGAGAGGCTATGGCTACACCTTC. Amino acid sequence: CASSQGRGYGYTF.

The CDR3 reads CASSGVSGLQETQYF. The CDR3 DNA reads as TGCGCCAGCAGCGGGGTTTCGGGACTCCAAGAGACCCAGTACTTC. The genes are TRBV5-1 and TRBJ2-5; D perhaps matches TRBD2 (6 bases). Trimming took 4 bases from V and 1 from J, leaving 14 bases between them. The CDR3 consists of 15 residues. Germline V gene data show CDR1 as SGHRS and CDR2 as YFSETQ.

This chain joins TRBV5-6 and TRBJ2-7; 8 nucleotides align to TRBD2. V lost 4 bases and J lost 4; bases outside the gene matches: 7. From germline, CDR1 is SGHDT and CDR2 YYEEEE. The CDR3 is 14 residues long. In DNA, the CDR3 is TGTGCCAGCAGCCCCCCGGGACTAGGTTACGAGCAGTACTTC. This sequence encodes CASSPPGLGYEQYF.

The CDR3 DNA reads TGTGCCACCGTAGCGGTAGCCAAAAACATTCAGTACTTC. Translated, it gives CATVAVAKNIQYF. The chain uses TRBV2 and TRBJ2-4, with TRBD2 as a possible D gene (6 bases). V lost 10 bases and J lost 0, with 10 bases in between. Germline assignment: CDR1 SNHLY and CDR2 FYNNEI. This CDR3 is 13 amino acids long.

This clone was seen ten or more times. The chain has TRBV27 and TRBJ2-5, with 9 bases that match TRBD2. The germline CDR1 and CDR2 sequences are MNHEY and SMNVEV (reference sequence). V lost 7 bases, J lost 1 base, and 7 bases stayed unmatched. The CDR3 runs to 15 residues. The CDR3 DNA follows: TGTGCCAGCAACAGCCTAGCGGGAATCCAAGAGACCCAGTACTTC. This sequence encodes CASNSLAGIQETQYF.

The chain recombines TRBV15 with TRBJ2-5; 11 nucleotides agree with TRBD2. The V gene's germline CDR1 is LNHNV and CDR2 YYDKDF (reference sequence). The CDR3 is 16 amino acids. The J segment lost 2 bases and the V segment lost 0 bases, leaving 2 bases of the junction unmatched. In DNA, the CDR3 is TGTGCCACCAGCAGAGATGGGACTAGCGGACAAGAGACCCAGTACTTC. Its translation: CATSRDGTSGQETQYF.

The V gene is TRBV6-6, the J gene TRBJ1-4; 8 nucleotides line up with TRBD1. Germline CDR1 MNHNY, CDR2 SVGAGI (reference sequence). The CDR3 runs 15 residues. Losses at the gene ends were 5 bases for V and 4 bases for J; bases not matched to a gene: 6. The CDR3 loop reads CASSPPDRGNEKLFF. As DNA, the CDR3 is TGTGCCAGCAGTCCTCCCGACAGGGGTAATGAAAAACTGTTTTTT.

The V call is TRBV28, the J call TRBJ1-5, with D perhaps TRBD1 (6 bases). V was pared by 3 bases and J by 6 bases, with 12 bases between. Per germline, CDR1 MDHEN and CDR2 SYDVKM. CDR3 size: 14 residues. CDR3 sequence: CASSFNRERQPQHF. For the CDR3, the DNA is TGTGCCAGCAGTTTCAACAGGGAACGTCAGCCCCAGCATTTT. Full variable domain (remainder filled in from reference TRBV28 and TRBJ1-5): DVKVTQSSRYLVKRTGEKVFLECVQDMDHENMFWYRQDPGLGLRLIYFSYDVKMKEKGDIPEGYSVSREKKERFSLILESASTNQTSMYLCASSFNRERQPQHFGDGTRLSIL.

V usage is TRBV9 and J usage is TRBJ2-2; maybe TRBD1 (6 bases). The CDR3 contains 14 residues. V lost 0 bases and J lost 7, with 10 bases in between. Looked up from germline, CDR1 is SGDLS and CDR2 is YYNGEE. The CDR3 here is CASSVGQGLGELFF. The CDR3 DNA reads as TGTGCCAGCAGCGTAGGGCAGGGGCTCGGGGAGCTGTTTTTT.

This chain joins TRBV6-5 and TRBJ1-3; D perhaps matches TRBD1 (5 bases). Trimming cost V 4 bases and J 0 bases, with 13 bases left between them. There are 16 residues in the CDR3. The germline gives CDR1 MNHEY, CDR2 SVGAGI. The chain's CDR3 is CASSSFGASSGNTIYF. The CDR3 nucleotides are TGTGCCAGCAGTTCCTTTGGGGCCTCCTCTGGAAACACCATATATTTT.

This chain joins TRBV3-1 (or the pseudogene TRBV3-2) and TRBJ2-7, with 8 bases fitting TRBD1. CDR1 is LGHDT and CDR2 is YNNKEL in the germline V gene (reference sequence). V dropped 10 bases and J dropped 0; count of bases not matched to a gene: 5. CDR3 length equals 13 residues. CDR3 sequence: CATGTGLSYEQYF. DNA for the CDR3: TGTGCCACCGGGACAGGCCTCTCCTACGAGCAGTACTTC.

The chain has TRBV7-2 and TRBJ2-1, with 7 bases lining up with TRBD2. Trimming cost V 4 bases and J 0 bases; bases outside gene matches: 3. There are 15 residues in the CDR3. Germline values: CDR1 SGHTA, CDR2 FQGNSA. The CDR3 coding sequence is TGTGCCAGCAGCTCTCAGCGGGGCTCCTACAATGAGCAGTTCTTC. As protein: CASSSQRGSYNEQFF. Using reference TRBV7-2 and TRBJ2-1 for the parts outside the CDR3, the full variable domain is GAGVSQSPSNKVTEKGKDVELRCDPISGHTALYWYRQSLGQGLEFLIYFQGNSAPDKSGLPSDRFSAERTGGSVSTLTIQRTQQEDSAVYLCASSSQRGSYNEQFFGPGTRLTVL.

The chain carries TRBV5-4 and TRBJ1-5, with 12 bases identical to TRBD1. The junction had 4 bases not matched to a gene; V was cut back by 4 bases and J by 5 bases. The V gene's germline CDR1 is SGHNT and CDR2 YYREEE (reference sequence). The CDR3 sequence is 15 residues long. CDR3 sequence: CASSVGQGADQPQHF. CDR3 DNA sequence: TGTGCCAGCAGCGTGGGACAGGGGGCCGATCAGCCCCAGCATTTT.

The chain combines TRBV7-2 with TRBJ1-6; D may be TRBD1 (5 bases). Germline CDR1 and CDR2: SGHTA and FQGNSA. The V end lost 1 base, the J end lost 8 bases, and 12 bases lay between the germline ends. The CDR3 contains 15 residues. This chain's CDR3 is CASSLVAGPDSPLHF. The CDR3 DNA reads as TGTGCCAGCAGCTTAGTTGCGGGGCCTGATTCACCCCTCCACTTT.

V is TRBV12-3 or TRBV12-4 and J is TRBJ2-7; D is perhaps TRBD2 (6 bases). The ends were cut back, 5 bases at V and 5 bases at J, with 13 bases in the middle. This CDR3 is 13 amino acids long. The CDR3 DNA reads TGTGCCAGCAGTCCTCCCCCGGGGGACGAGCAGTACTTC. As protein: CASSPPPGDEQYF.